This paragraph covers one TCR beta chain sequence. Antigen unknown. This entry comes from a study of cytomegalovirus exposure and HLA in healthy donors. Study outcomes and limitations: It was taken for granted in presence/absence analyses that sequencing depth across donors was roughly uniform. Certain sequence variants were highly shared and formed a cluster, and this cluster was likely a sequencing artifact.

PCR employed 60 Vbeta and 13 Jbeta primers. Study processing details: The authors later counted approximately 80 million unique TCR beta chains, some 11 million of them shared. Sequencing used immunoSEQ multiplex PCR; TCRdb keeps in-frame clones, though not all of them. From that table come the V and J calls and clone size; the DNA was used to work out D and trimming. Of around 50,000 clones listed, almost 85% are singletons. The germline V gene encodes CDR1 MGHRA and CDR2 YSYEKL. This CDR3 is built from 15 residues. V trimming: 0 bases; J trimming: 10 bases; junction bases outside the gene matches: 6.

The V and J genes are TRBV4-1 and TRBJ1-6; 7 bases match TRBD1. The receptor was isolated from a man between 50 and 59 years old in good health and CMV-seronegative. What was sequenced was PBMCs. CDR3 nucleotide sequence: TGCGCCAGCAGCCAAGAAGTTACAGGGGAATCACCCCTCCACTTT. Residues: CASSQEVTGESPLHF.